This entry concerns a single TCR beta chain. Antigen unknown. Libraries were prepared by immunoSEQ multiplex PCR; TCRdb keeps only in-frame clonotypes and omits some of them. The sample consists of some 150,000 clones, 80% to 95% of them appearing once. From germline, CDR1 is MNHEY and CDR2 SMNVEV (reference sequence). The V gene lost 3 bases and the J gene lost 6 bases, with 20 bases spanning the gap. The CDR3 is 16 amino acids. These data originate in a study of T cell responses to AZD1222 COVID-19 vaccine. Findings and caveats of the study: The breadth and depth of Spike-specific TCRs increased once two AZD1222 doses had been given. Clonal diversity was possibly underestimated, and the donors were mostly white British, with more females.

This receptor was identified in an adult in good health. The V and J genes are TRBV27 and TRBJ2-5; maybe TRBD1 (6 bases). Source: peripheral blood, taken on day 0 of MenACWY control vaccination. The CDR3 sequence is CASSFHRTRGSQTQYF. CDR3 bases: TGTGCCAGCAGTTTCCACAGGACGAGGGGGTCGCAGACCCAGTACTTC.